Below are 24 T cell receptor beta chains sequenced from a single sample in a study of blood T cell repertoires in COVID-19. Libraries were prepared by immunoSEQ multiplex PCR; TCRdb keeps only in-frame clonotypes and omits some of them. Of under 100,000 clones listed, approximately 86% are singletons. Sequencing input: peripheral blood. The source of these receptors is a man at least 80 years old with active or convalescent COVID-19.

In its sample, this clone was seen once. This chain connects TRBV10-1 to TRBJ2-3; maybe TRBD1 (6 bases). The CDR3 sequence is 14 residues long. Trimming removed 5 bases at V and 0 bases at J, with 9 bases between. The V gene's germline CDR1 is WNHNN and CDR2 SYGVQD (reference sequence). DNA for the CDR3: TGCGCCAGCAGTCTCCAGGGGAGCACAGATACGCAGTATTTT. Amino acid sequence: CASSLQGSTDTQYF.

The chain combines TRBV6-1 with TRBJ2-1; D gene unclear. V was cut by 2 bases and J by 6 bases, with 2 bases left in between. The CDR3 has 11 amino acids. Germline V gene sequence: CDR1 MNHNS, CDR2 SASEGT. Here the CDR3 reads CASSERNEQFF. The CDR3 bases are TGTGCCAGCAGTGAACGCAATGAGCAGTTCTTC.

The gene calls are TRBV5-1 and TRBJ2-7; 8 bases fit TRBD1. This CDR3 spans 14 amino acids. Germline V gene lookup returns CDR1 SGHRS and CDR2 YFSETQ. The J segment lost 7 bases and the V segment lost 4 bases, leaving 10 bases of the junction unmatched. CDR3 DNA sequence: TGCGCCAGCAGCCGGACAGGGCAAATGGAGGAGCAGTACGTC. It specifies CASSRTGQMEEQYV.

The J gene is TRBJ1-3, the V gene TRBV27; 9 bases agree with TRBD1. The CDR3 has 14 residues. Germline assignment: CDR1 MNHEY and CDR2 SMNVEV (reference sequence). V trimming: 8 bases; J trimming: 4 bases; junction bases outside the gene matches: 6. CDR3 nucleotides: TGTGCCAGCTGGACAGGGGTGCGGGGAAACACCATATATTTT. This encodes CASWTGVRGNTIYF.

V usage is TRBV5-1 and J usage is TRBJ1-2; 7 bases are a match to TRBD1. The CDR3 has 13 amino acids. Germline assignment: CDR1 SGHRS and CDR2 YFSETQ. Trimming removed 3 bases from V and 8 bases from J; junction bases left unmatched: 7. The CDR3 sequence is CASSSQGFGGYTF. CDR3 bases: TGCGCCAGCAGCTCACAGGGGTTTGGGGGCTACACCTTC.

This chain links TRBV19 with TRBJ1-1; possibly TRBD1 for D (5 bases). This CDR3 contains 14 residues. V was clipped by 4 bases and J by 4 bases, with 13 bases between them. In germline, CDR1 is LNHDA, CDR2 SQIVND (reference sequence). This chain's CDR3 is CASSNIGQGTEAFF. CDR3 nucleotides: TGTGCCAGTAGTAATATTGGCCAGGGCACTGAAGCTTTCTTT.

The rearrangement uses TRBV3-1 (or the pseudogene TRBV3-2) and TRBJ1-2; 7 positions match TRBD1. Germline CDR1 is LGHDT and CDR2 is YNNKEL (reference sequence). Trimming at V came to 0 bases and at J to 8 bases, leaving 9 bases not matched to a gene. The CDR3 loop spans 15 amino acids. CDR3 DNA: TGTGCCAGCAGCCAAGATATTCAGGGGGAAAGGGGCTACACCTTC. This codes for CASSQDIQGERGYTF.

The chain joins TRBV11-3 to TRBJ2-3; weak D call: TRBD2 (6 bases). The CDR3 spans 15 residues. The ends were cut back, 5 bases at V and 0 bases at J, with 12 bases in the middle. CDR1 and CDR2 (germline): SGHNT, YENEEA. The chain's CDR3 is CASSPGGPSTDTQYF. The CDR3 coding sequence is TGTGCCAGCAGCCCCGGGGGTCCTAGCACAGATACGCAGTATTTT.

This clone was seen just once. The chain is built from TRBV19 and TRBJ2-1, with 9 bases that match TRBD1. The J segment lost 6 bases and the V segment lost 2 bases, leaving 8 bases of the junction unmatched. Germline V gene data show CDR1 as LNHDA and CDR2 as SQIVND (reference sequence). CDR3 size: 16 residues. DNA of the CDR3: TGTGCCAGTAGTATAATGCTGACAGGGGGACGCAATGAGCAGTTCTTC. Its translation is CASSIMLTGGRNEQFF.

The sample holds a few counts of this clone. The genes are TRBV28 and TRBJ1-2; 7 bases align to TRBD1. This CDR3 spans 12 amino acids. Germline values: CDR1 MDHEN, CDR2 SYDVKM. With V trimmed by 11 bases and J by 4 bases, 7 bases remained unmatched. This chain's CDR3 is CAAHGQVYGYTF. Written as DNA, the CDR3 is TGTGCCGCTCACGGACAGGTCTATGGCTACACCTTC.

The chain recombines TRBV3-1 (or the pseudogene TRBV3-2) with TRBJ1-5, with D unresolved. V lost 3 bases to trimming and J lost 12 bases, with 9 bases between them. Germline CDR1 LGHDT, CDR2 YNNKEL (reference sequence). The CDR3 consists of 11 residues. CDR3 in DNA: TGTGCCAGCAGCCAGGGTCGGGACCAGCATTTT. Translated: CASSQGRDQHF.

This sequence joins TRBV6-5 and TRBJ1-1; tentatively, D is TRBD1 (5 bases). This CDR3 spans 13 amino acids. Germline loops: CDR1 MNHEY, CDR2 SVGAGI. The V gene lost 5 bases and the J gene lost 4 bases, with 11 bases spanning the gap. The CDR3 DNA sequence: TGTGCCAGCAGTCTTCAGGGAGGCACTGAAGCTTTCTTT. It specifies CASSLQGGTEAFF.

CDR3 protein: CAWSPRVSSYNEQFF. In DNA form, the CDR3 reads TGTGCCTGGAGCCCCCGGGTTAGCTCCTACAATGAGCAGTTCTTC. The rearrangement uses TRBV30 and TRBJ2-1, with D unresolved. Trimming cost V 3 bases and J 0 bases, with 12 bases left between them. Germline CDR1 reads GTSNPN; CDR2 reads SVGIG (reference sequence). The length of the CDR3 is 15 residues.

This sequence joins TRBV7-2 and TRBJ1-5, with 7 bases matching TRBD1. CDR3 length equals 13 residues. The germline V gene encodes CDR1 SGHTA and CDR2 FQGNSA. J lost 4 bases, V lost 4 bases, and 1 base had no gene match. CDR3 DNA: TGTGCCAGCAGCTCGACAGGGAATCAGCCCCAGCATTTT. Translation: CASSSTGNQPQHF.

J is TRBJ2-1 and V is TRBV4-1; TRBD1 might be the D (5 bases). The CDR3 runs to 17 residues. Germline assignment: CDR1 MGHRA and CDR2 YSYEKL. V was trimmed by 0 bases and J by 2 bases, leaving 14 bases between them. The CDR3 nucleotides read TGCGCCAGCAGCCAAGAGTTCAGCGACAGTCCCTACAATGAGCAGTTCTTC. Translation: CASSQEFSDSPYNEQFF.

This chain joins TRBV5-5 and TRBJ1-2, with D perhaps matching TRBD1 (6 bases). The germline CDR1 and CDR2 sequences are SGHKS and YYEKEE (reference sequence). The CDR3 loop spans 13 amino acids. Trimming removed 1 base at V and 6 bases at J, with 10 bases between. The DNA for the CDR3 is TGTGCCAGCAGCTTGTACGCAGGGGATGGCTACACCTTC. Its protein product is CASSLYAGDGYTF.

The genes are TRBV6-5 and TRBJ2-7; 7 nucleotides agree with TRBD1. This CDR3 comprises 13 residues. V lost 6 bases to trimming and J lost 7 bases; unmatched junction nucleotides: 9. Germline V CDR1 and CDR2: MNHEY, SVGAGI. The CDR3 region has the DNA TGTGCCAGCAGCCGACAGGGTCTGGGGGAGCAGTACGTC. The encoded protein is CASSRQGLGEQYV.

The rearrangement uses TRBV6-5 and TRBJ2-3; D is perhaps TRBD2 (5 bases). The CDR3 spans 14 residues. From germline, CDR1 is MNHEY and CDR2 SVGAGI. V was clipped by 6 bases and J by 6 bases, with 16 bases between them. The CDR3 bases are TGTGCCAGCAGGAGGCACGGGGAAACGGATACGCAGTATTTT. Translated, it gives CASRRHGETDTQYF.

CDR3 in amino acids: CATSRDAGRLNTEAFF. CDR3 DNA: TGTGCCACCAGCAGAGATGCGGGACGGCTGAACACTGAAGCTTTCTTT. The chain combines TRBV15 with TRBJ1-1, with a weak D call TRBD1 (5 bases). V lost 0 bases, J lost 0 bases, and 11 bases lay in between. The germline V gene encodes CDR1 LNHNV and CDR2 YYDKDF (reference sequence). This CDR3 has 16 residues.

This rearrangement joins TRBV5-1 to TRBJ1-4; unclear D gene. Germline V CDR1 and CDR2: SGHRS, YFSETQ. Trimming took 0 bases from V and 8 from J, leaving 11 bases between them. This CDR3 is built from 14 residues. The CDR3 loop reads CASSLGGNREKLFF. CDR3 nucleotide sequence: TGCGCCAGCAGCTTGGGAGGGAATAGGGAAAAACTGTTTTTT.

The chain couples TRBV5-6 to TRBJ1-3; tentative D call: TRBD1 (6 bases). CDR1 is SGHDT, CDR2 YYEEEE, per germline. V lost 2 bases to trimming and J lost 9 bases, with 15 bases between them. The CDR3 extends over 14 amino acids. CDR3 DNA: TGTGCCAGCAGCTTCAGGGGCCAAAGGAGCACCATATATTTT. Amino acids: CASSFRGQRSTIYF.

CDR3 coding DNA: TGTGCCAGCACCCAATCGGACTTGGGGGGCTACACCTTC. It translates to CASTQSDLGGYTF. The gene calls are TRBV7-9 and TRBJ1-2; D gene unclear. This CDR3 comprises 13 residues. Per the germline V gene, CDR1 is SEHNR and CDR2 is FQNEAQ (reference sequence). V lost 7 bases and J 8 bases, leaving 17 bases between the germline ends.

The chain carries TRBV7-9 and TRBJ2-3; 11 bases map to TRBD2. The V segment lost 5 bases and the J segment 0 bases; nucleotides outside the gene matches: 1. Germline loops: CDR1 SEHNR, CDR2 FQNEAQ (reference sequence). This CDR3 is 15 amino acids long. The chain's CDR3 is CASSRLAGSTDTQYF. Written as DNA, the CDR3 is TGTGCCAGCAGCCGACTAGCGGGAAGCACAGATACGCAGTATTTT. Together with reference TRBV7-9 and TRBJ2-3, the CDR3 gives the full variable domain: DTGVSQNPRHKITKRGQNVTFRCDPISEHNRLYWYRQTLGQGPEFLTYFQNEAQLEKSRLLSDRFSAERPKGSFSTLEIQRTEQGDSAMYLCASSRLAGSTDTQYFGPGTRLTVL.

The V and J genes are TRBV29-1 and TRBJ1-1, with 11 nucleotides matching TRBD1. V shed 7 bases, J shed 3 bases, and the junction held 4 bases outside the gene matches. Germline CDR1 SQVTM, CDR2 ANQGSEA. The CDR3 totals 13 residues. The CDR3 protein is CSARTGGYTEAFF. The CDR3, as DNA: TGCAGCGCTCGGACAGGGGGCTACACTGAAGCTTTCTTT.